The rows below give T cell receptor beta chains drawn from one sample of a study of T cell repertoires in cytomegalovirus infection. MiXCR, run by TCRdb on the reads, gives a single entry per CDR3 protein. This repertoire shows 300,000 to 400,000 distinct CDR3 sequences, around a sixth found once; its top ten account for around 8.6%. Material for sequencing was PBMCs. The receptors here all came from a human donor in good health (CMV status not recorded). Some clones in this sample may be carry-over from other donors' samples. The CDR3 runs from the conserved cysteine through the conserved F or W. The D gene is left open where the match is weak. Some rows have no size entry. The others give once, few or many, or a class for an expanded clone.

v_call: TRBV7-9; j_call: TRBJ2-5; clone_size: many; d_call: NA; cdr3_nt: TGTGCCAGCAGCCCCTGGGCTACCCTCCAAGAGACCCAGTACTTC; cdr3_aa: CASSPWATLQETQYF
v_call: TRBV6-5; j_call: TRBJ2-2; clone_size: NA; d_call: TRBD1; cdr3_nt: TGTGCCAGCAGTTACTCGAGTGTTAGCGGACAGGGGTATCACGGGGAGCTGTTTTTT; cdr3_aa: CASSYSSVSGQGYHGELFF
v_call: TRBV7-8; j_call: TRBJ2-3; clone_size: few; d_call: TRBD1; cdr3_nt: TGTGCCAGCAGCTTTAGTCCGGACAGGGGTATAGATACGCAGTATTTT; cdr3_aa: CASSFSPDRGIDTQYF
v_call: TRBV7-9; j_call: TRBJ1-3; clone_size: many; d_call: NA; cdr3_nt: TGTGCCAGCAGCTCCCAGTCCGCCGGAAACACCATATATTTT; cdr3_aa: CASSSQSAGNTIYF
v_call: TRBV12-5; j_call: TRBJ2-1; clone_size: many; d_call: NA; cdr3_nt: TGTGCTAGTTCGGGACTCAGCAGGAATGAGCAGTTCTTC; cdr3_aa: CASSGLSRNEQFF
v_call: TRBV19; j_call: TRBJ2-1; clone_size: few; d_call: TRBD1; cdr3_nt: TGTGCCAGTAGTATCTTCACGGACAGGGTCTCCTACAATGAGCAGTTCTTC; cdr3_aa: CASSIFTDRVSYNEQFF
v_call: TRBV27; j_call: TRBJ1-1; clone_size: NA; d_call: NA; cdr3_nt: TGTGCCACCCTCGCCGGGGCCTTCAACACTGAAGCTTTCTTT; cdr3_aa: CATLAGAFNTEAFF
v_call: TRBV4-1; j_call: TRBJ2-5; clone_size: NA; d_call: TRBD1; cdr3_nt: TGCGCCAGCAGCCAAGTTCAGGGGGCGGGAGAGACCCAGTACTTC; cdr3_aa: CASSQVQGAGETQYF
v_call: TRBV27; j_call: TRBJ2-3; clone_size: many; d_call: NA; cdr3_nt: TGTGCCAGCAGTATTCCGGATTCACATTATACGCAGTATTTT; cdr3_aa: CASSIPDSHYTQYF
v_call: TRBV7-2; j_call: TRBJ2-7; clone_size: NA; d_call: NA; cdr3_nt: TGTGCCAGCACCCAAGGGGGGGGGTCCTTCTACGAGCAGTACTTC; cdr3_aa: CASTQGGGSFYEQYF
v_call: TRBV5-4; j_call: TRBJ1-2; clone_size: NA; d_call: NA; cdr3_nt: TGTGCCAGCAGCTTGCCCCCTAGGTATGGCTACACCTTC; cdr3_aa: CASSLPPRYGYTF
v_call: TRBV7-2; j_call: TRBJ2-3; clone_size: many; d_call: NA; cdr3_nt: TGTGCCAGCAGCTTACGTCCGGGTTCAGGAGGCACAGATACGCAGTATTTT; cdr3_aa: CASSLRPGSGGTDTQYF
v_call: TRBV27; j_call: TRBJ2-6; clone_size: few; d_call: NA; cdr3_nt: TGTGCCAGCAGTCCGCGGGACAGCGGGGGTGGGGCCAACGTCCTGACTTTC; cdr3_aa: CASSPRDSGGGANVLTF
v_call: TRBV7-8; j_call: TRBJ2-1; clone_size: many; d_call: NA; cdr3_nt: TGTGCCAGCAGCCCATCTTTTCTAGGGATGTTCTTC; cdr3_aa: CASSPSFLGMFF
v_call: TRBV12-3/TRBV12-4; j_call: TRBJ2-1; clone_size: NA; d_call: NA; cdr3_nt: TGTGCCAGCGGGAGGATCTACAATGAGCAGTTCTTC; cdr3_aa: CASGRIYNEQFF
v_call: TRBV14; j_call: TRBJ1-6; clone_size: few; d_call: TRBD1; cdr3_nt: TGTGCCAGCAGCCGCCGACAGGGCGTTGGTTCACCCCTCCACTTT; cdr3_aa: CASSRRQGVGSPLHF
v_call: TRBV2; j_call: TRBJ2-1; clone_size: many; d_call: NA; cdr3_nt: TGTGCCAGCACCGGGGGCGGGGGTTCCTACAATGAGCAGTTCTTC; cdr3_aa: CASTGGGGSYNEQFF
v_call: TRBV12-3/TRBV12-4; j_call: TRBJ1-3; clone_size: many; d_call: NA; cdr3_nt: TGTGCCAGCAGTCCCCCCCCCGCCGGAAACACCATATATTTT; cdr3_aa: CASSPPPAGNTIYF
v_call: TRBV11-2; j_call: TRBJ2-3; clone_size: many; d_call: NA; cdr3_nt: TGTGCCAGCAGCTGGCGACTAGGAGGCCGCACAGATACGCAGTATTTT; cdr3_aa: CASSWRLGGRTDTQYF
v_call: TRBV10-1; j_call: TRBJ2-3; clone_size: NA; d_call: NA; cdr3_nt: TGCGCCAGCAGTGGCGCGGACATCGGGACAGATACGCAGTATTTT; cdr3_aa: CASSGADIGTDTQYF
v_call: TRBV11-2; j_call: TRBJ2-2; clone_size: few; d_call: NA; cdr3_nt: TGTGCCAGCAGCTCTACAGGGTCCGCGCACGGCGGGGAGCTGTTTTTT; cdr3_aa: CASSSTGSAHGGELFF
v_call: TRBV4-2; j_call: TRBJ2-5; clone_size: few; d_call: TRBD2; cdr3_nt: TGTGCCAGCAGCCAAGACGGTCTAGCGGGGGGGGGAAAGACCCAGTACTTC; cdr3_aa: CASSQDGLAGGGKTQYF
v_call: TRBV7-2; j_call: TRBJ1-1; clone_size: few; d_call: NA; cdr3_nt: TGTGCCAGCAGCTACCCGGGGGCACTAAACACTGAAGCTTTCTTT; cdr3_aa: CASSYPGALNTEAFF
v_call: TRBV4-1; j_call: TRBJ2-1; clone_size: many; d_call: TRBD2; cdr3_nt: TGTGCCAGCAGCCGGCTCGCGGGGGACAATGAGCAGTTCTTC; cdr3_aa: CASSRLAGDNEQFF
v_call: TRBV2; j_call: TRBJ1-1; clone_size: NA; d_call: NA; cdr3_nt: TGTGCCACCCCCGACTCGGCCAGCACTGAAGCTTTCTTT; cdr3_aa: CATPDSASTEAFF
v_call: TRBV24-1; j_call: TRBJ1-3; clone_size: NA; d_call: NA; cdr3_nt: TGTGCCACCAGTGGATCGGCGAGCTCTGGAAACACCATATATTTT; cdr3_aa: CATSGSASSGNTIYF
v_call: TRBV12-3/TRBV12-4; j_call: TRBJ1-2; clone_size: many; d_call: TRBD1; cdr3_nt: TGTGCTATAGGAGGGGGCCGGGTTGGCTATGGCTACACCTTC; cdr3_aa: CAIGGGRVGYGYTF
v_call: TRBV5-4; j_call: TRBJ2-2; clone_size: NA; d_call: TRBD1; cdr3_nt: TGTGCCAGCAGCAGAGGACAGGGGGCGCATACCGGGGAGCTGTTTTTT; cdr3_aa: CASSRGQGAHTGELFF